These 11 T cell receptor beta chains share one sample of origin, sequenced in a study of blood T cells in healthy people across ages. A second PCR, run for about 7 to 11 cycles, used a sample-barcoded 5' primer plus a J-beta primer mix. TCRdb itself ran the 5' RACE reads through MiXCR, one entry per CDR3 protein. The sample records roughly 1.7 million distinct CDR3 sequences, almost 35% being singletons. Sample: blood. The receptor set was obtained from a woman aged 30 to 39 in good health.

This chain uses TRBV18 with TRBJ1-5; TRBD1 aligns across 8 bases. Per the germline V gene, CDR1 is KGHSH and CDR2 is LQKENI. The CDR3 has 15 amino acids. V was pared by 2 bases and J by 3 bases, with 3 bases of the junction left unmatched. This CDR3 is CASSPGDRNNQPQHF. Written as DNA, the CDR3 is TGTGCCAGCTCACCAGGGGACAGGAACAATCAGCCCCAGCATTTT.

This chain joins TRBV6-1 and TRBJ2-1, with 7 bases lining up with TRBD2. The CDR3 loop spans 17 amino acids. Germline V gene sequence: CDR1 MNHNS, CDR2 SASEGT. With V trimmed by 4 bases and J by 4 bases, 13 bases remained unmatched. In nucleotides, the CDR3 is TGTGCCAGCAGTGCCCGGGGGGTAGAGTTAAGGTACAATGAGCAGTTCTTC. The encoded protein is CASSARGVELRYNEQFF.

This clonotype was counted ten times or more. The J gene is TRBJ2-7, the V gene TRBV5-1; perhaps TRBD1 as D (5 bases). V shed 0 bases and J shed 3 bases, with 13 bases lying between them. Germline V gene sequence: CDR1 SGHRS, CDR2 YFSETQ. The CDR3 extends over 15 amino acids. The CDR3: CASSLVRGSGYEQYF. The CDR3 bases are TGCGCCAGCAGCTTGGTAAGGGGTTCGGGCTACGAGCAGTACTTC.

The chain links TRBV3-1 to TRBJ1-1; TRBD1 matches at 9 bases. The CDR3 consists of 14 residues. The V and J ends lost 2 bases and 9 bases, in that order; junction bases with no gene match: 7. Per the germline V gene, CDR1 is LGHDT and CDR2 is YNNKEL (reference sequence). CDR3 region: CASSQSGTGSQAFF. In DNA, the CDR3 is TGTGCCAGCAGCCAATCCGGGACAGGGTCTCAAGCTTTCTTT.

V and J are TRBV5-5 and TRBJ2-1; D is unresolved. The tail of the sequence fits TRBJ2-7 better, so the J call may be wrong. CDR1 and CDR2 (germline): SGHKS, YYEKEE (reference sequence). The CDR3 covers 13 residues. Here the CDR3 reads CASSLGIGSEQYF. As DNA, the CDR3 is TGTGCCAGCAGCTTGGGTATCGGATCCGAGCAGTACTTC.

This clonotype was observed a few times. The chain combines TRBV9 with TRBJ2-1; 15 bases are shared with TRBD2. The ends lost 4 bases at V and 7 bases at J; junction bases unmatched: 12. Looked up from germline, CDR1 is SGDLS and CDR2 is YYNGEE. This CDR3 spans 18 amino acids. The CDR3 DNA reads TGTGCCAGCAGCTCCCCCTCCGGACTAGCGGGAGGGTTGAATGAGCAGTTCTTC. Amino acid sequence: CASSSPSGLAGGLNEQFF.

This clonotype was observed a few times. The V and J genes are TRBV9 and TRBJ2-5; D call uncertain. The V gene lost 4 bases and the J gene lost 4 bases, with 14 bases spanning the gap. Per the germline V gene, CDR1 is SGDLS and CDR2 is YYNGEE. The CDR3 totals 14 residues. CDR3 coding DNA: TGTGCCAGCAGCCCTCGAGAACGGCGAGAGACCCAGTACTTC. Its translation: CASSPRERRETQYF.

This clonotype was counted many times. The chain has TRBV12-3 or TRBV12-4 and TRBJ2-1; 12 bases are a match to TRBD2. This CDR3 is 14 amino acids long. The trim removed 6 bases at V and 4 bases at J, leaving 1 base unmatched. CDR3: CASRGLAGYNEQFF. CDR3 in DNA: TGTGCCAGCAGAGGACTAGCGGGGTACAATGAGCAGTTCTTC.

This clonotype appeared many times. The chain joins TRBV10-3 to TRBJ2-7; D is uncertain. V dropped 11 bases and J dropped 6 bases, with 32 bases sitting between them. CDR3 length: 17 residues. Germline V gene sequence: CDR1 ENHRY, CDR2 SYGVKD. CDR3 residues: CAASQSYLTSSTGEQYF. CDR3 nucleotides: TGTGCCGCCAGCCAGTCCTATTTAACATCAAGTACCGGCGAGCAGTACTTC.

This clonotype was detected only a few times. The chain recombines TRBV7-8 with TRBJ2-7, with 9 nucleotides matching TRBD2. The J call may be wrong; the DNA end is better matched by TRBJ2-5. Germline V gene data show CDR1 as SGHVS and CDR2 as FQNEAQ. This CDR3 region has 18 residues. CDR3 DNA sequence: TGTGCCAGCAGCTTAGAGGGTAGCGGGAGCCCTCGTGGTGAGACCCAGTACTTC. Translated: CASSLEGSGSPRGETQYF.

This clonotype appeared many times. One end of the junction fails to match germline, which may point to a read error. The genes are TRBV6-1 and TRBJ1-2; 10 nucleotides align to TRBD1. The CDR3 contains 15 residues. CDR1 and CDR2 from the germline V gene are MNHNS and SASEGT. The CDR3 DNA reads as TGCGCCAGCAGCGCTAGGACAGGGGGAAACTATGGCTACACCTTC. This translates into CASSARTGGNYGYTF.